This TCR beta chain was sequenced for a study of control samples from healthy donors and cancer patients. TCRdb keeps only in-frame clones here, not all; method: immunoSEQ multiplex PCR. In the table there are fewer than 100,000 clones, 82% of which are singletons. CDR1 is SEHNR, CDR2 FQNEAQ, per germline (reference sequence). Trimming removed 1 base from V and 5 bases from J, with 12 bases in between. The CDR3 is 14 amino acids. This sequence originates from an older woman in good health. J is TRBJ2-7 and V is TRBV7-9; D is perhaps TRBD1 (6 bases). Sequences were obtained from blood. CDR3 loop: CASSLDREFNEQYF. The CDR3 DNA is TGTGCCAGCAGCTTAGACAGGGAGTTCAACGAGCAGTACTTC. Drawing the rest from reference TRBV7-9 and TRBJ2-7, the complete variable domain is DTGVSQNPRHKITKRGQNVTFRCDPISEHNRLYWYRQTLGQGPEFLTYFQNEAQLEKSRLLSDRFSAERPKGSFSTLEIQRTEQGDSAMYLCASSLDREFNEQYFGPGTRLTVT.